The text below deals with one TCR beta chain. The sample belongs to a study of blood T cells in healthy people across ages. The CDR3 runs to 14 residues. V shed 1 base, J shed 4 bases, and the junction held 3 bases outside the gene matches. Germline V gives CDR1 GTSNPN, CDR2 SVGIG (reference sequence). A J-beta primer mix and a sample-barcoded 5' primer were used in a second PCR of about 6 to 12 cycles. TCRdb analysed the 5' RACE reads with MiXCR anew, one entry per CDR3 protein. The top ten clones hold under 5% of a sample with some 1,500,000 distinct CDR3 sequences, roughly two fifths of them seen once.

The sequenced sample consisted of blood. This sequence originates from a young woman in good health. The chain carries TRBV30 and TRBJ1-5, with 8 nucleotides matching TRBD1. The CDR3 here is CAWSGTGLNQPQHF. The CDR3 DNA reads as TGTGCCTGGAGTGGGACAGGGTTAAATCAGCCCCAGCATTTT.